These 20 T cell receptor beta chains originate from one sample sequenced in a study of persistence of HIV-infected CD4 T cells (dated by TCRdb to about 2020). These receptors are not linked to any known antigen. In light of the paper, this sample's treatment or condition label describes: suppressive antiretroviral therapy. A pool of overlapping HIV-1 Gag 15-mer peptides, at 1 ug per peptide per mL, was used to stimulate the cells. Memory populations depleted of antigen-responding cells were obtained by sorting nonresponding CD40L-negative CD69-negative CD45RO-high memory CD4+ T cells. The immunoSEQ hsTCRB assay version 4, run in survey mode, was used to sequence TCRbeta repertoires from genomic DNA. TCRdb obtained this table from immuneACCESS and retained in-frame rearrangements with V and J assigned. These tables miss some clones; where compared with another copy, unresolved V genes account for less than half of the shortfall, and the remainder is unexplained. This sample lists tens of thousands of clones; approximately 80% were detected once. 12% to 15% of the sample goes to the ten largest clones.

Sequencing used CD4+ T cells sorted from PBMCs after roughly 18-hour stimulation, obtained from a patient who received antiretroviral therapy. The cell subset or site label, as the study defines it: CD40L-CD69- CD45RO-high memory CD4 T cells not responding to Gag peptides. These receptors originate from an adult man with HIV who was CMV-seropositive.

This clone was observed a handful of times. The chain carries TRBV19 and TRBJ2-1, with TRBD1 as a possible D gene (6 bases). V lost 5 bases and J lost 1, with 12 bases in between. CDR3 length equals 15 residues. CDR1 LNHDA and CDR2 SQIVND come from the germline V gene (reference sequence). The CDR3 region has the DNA TGTGCCAGTAGTGTCCAACAGGGATCCTACAATGAGCAGTTCTTC. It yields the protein CASSVQQGSYNEQFF.

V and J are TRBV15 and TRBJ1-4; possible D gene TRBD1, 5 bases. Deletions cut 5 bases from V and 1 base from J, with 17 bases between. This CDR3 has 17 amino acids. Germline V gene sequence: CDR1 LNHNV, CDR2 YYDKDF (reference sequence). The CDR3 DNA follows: TGTGCCACCAGCCCCCTTCGTCGTCAGGGAACTAATGAAAAACTGTTTTTT. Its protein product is CATSPLRRQGTNEKLFF.

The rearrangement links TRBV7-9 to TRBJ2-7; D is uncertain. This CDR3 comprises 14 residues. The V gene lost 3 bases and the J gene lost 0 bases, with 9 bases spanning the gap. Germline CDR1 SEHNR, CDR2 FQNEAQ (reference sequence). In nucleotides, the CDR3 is TGTGCCAGCAGCTTTACGTCAAGCTCCTACGAGCAGTACTTC. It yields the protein CASSFTSSSYEQYF.

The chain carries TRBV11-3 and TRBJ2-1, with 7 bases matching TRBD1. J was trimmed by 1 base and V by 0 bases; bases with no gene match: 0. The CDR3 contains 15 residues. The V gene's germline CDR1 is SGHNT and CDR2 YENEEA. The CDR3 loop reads CASSLDRGSYNEQFF. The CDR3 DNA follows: TGTGCCAGCAGCTTAGACAGGGGGTCCTACAATGAGCAGTTCTTC.

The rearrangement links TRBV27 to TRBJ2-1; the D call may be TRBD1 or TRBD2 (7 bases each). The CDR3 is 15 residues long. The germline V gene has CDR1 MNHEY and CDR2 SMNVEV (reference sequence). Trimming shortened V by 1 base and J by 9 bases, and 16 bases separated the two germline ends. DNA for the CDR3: TGTGCCAGCAGTTTATTTTTACAGGGGAGGGCTGAGCAGTTCTTC. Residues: CASSLFLQGRAEQFF.

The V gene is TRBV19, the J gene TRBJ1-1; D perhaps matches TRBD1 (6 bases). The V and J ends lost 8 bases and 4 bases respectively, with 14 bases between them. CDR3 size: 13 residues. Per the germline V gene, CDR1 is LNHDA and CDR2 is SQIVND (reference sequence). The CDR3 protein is CASRGRGPTEAFF. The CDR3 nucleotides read TGTGCCAGTCGAGGCAGGGGCCCCACTGAAGCTTTCTTT.

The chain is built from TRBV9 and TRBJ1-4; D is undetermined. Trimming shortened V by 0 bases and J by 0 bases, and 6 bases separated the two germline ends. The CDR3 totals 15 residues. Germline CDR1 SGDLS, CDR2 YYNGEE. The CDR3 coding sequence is TGTGCCAGCAGCGTAGGGCCAGCAACTAATGAAAAACTGTTTTTT. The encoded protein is CASSVGPATNEKLFF.

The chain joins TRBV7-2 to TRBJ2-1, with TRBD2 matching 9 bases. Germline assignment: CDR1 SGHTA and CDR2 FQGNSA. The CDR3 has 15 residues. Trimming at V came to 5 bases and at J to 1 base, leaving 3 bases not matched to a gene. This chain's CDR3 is CASSRTSGSYNEQFF. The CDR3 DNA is TGTGCCAGCAGCCGTACTAGCGGGTCCTACAATGAGCAGTTCTTC.

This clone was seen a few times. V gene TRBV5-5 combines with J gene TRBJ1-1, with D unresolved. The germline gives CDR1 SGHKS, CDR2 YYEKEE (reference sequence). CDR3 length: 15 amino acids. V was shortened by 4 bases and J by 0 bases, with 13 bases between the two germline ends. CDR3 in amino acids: CASSLQGSMNTEAFF. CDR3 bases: TGTGCCAGCAGCCTACAAGGCAGTATGAACACTGAAGCTTTCTTT.

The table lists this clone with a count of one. CDR3 region: CASSLNRGSGNEQFF. CDR3 bases: TGTGCCAGCAGCTTAAACAGGGGCTCCGGGAATGAGCAGTTCTTC. The gene calls are TRBV7-2 and TRBJ2-1; TRBD1 aligns across 7 bases. V trimming: 2 bases; J trimming: 7 bases; junction bases outside the gene matches: 8. Germline V gene data show CDR1 as SGHTA and CDR2 as FQGNSA. This CDR3 is 15 amino acids long.

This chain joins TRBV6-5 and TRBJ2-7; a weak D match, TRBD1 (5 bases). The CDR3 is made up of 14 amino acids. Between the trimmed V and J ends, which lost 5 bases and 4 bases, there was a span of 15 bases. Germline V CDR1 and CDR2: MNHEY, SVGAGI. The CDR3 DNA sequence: TGTGCCAGCAGTCCCAGGGAAGGGCCGTACGAGCAGTACTTC. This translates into CASSPREGPYEQYF.

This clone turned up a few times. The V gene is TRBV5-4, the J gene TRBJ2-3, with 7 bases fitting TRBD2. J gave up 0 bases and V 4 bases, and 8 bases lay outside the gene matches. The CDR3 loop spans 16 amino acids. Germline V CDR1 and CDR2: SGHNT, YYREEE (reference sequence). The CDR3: CASSGGERGSTDTQYF. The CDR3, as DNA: TGTGCCAGCAGCGGTGGTGAGCGGGGAAGCACAGATACGCAGTATTTT.

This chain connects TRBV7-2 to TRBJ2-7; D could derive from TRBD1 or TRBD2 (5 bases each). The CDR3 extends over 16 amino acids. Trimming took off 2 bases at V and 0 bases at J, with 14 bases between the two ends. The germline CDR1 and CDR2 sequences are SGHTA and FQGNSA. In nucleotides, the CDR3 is TGTGCCAGCAGCTTAAGGGGTAGGGGAGCCTCCTACGAGCAGTACTTC. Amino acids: CASSLRGRGASYEQYF.

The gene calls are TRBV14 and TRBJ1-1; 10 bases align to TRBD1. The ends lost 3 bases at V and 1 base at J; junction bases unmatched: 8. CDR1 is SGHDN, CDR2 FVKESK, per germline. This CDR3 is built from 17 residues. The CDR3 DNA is TGTGCCAGCAGCCATTGGACAGGGGGGGGAGCGAACACTGAAGCTTTCTTT. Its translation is CASSHWTGGGANTEAFF.

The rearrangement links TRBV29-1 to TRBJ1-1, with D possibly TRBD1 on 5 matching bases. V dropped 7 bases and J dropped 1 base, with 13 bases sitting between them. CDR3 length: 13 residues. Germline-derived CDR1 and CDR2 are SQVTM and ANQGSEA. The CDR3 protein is CSAQGGGNTEAFF. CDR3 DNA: TGCAGCGCCCAGGGTGGGGGGAACACTGAAGCTTTCTTT.

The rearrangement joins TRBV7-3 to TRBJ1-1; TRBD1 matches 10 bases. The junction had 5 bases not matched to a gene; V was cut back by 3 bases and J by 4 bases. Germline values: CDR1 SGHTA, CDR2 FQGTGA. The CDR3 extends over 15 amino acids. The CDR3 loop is CASSFGTGVGTEAFF. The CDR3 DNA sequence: TGTGCCAGCAGCTTCGGGACAGGGGTGGGCACTGAAGCTTTCTTT. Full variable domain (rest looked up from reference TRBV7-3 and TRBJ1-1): GAGVSQTPSNKVTEKGKYVELRCDPISGHTALYWYRQSLGQGPEFLIYFQGTGAADDSGLPNDRFFAVRPEGSVSTLKIQRTERGDSAVYLCASSFGTGVGTEAFFGQGTRLTVV.

The CDR3 DNA reads as TGTGCCAGTTTGCCAGAGGCGCGGGGGACTAGCGGGAGATTAAGCTACAATGAGCAGTTCTTC. The encoded protein is CASLPEARGTSGRLSYNEQFF. The chain has TRBV27 and TRBJ2-1; 14 nucleotides line up with TRBD2. The CDR3 is 21 residues long. Trimming at V came to 9 bases and at J to 3 bases, leaving 22 bases not matched to a gene. Per germline, CDR1 MNHEY and CDR2 SMNVEV (reference sequence).

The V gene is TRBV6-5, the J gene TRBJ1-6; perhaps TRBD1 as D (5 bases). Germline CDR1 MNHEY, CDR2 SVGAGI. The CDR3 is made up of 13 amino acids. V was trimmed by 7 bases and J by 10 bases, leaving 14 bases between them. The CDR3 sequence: CASIPGMGSPLHF. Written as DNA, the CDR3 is TGTGCCAGCATCCCAGGGATGGGATCACCCCTCCACTTT.

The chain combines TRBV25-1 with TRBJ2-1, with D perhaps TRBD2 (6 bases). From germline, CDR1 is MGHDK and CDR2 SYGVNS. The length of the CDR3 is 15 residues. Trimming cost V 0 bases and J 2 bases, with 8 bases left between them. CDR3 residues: CASSEYSGAYNEQFF. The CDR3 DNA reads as TGTGCCAGCAGTGAATATTCGGGAGCCTACAATGAGCAGTTCTTC. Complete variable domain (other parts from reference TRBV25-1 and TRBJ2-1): EADIYQTPRYLVIGTGKKITLECSQTMGHDKMYWYQQDPGMELHLIHYSYGVNSTEKGDLSSESTVSRIRTEHFPLTLESARPSHTSQYLCASSEYSGAYNEQFFGPGTRLTVL.

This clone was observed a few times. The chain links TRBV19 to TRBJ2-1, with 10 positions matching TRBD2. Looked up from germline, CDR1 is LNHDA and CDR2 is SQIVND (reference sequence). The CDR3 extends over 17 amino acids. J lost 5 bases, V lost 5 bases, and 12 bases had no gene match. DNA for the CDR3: TGTGCCAGTAGTCCCCGTACCCTAGCGGGGGTTCACAATGAGCAGTTCTTC. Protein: CASSPRTLAGVHNEQFF.